The sequence of this T cell receptor (beta chain) was determined in a study of blood T cell repertoires in COVID-19. This clone was counted a few times. This CDR3 spans 16 amino acids. In germline, CDR1 is SGHTA, CDR2 FQGNSA. V was clipped by 4 bases and J by 8 bases; unmatched bases: 8. TCRdb's table, derived via immunoSEQ multiplex PCR, lists solely in-frame clones and lacks some. This table holds around 90,000 clones, around four fifths found once. The V gene is TRBV7-2, the J gene TRBJ1-4; 12 bases map to TRBD1. The sample was peripheral blood. The receptor's source is a woman in her seventies with active or convalescent COVID-19. The CDR3 is CASSSPGQGAREKLFF. The DNA of the CDR3 is TGTGCCAGCAGCTCCCCGGGACAGGGGGCGCGCGAAAAACTGTTTTTT.